A selection of T cell receptor beta chains follows, all from one sample in a study of T cell responses to AZD1222 COVID-19 vaccine. The method was immunoSEQ multiplex PCR; TCRdb's version includes in-frame clones alone and lacks a portion of them. The table lists 140,000 or so clones, around 89% of them singletons. Sequencing used peripheral blood, obtained 28 days after the second AZD1222 dose. These receptors were taken from an adult who received the AZD1222 COVID-19 vaccine. Both conserved end residues are part of each CDR3.

v_call	j_call	cdr3_aa
TRBV28	TRBJ1-2	CASSSWGYGDYGYTF
TRBV4-1	TRBJ2-5	CASSQVERSGSETQYF
TRBV9	TRBJ1-2	CASSVGQGGYGYTF
TRBV4-1	TRBJ2-2	CASSPRTGDIGELFF
TRBV5-1	TRBJ1-2	CASSRTGRESGYTF
TRBV7-2	TRBJ2-1	CASSGRTRGDEQFF
TRBV27	TRBJ2-7	CASDTDRVGEQYF
TRBV7-3	TRBJ1-3	CASSLGETVGNTIYF
TRBV29-1	TRBJ2-1	CSGASQGAWNEQFF
TRBV15	TRBJ2-7	CATSRDPQGSYEQYF
TRBV7-9	TRBJ2-7	CASSIGTAGEQYF
TRBV5-8	TRBJ1-2	CASSIGRVKSGYTF
TRBV27	TRBJ2-2	CATHPGTGGANTGELFF
TRBV7-3	TRBJ2-1	CASSPQGDSHRDEQFF
TRBV2	TRBJ2-2	CASIGLATGELFF
TRBV18	TRBJ2-1	CASSPSTGTGGHEQFF
TRBV27	TRBJ2-5	CASSQQGRETQYF
TRBV2	TRBJ1-5	CASSEGNQPQHF
TRBV4-1	TRBJ1-1	CASSQDLRTEAFF
TRBV20-1	TRBJ1-2	CSAYGQSSYTF
TRBV7-9	TRBJ1-1	CASSLAGGLNTEAFF
TRBV19	TRBJ2-1	CASSLRTSGANEQFF
TRBV27	TRBJ2-2	CASSPRDRALGELFF
TRBV3-1/TRBV3-2	TRBJ2-7	CASSQGDRGSYEQYF
TRBV30	TRBJ1-1	CAWSVLMNTEAFF
TRBV28	TRBJ1-4	CASSHRVANEKLFF
TRBV21-1	TRBJ2-1	CVEVRGGELLDEQFF
TRBV25-1	TRBJ1-6	CASSDWALYNSPLHF
TRBV11-1	TRBJ2-4	CASSSVGPATNIQYF
TRBV18	TRBJ1-1	CASSPQGLTEAFF
TRBV12-1	TRBJ2-7	CASSDTVYEQYF
TRBV6-5	TRBJ1-1	CASSYGGATEAFF
TRBV7-3	TRBJ2-3	CASSSGQGGITDTQYF
TRBV29-1	TRBJ1-5	CSVDGGQPNQPQHF
TRBV28	TRBJ1-2	CASTSGRGSHGYTF
TRBV9	TRBJ2-2	CASSVGVRDPGRTGELFF
TRBV2	TRBJ1-2	CASSQQGPGGYTF
TRBV30	TRBJ1-6	CAWRGPGGQSSPLHF
TRBV27	TRBJ2-7	CASSYPYVKGSRNEQYF
TRBV7-2	TRBJ1-3	CASSLAGRSGNTIYF
TRBV3-1/TRBV3-2	TRBJ1-2	CASSQDTSHYGYTF
TRBV9	TRBJ2-7	CASSVGLAGGPFHEQYF
TRBV7-6	TRBJ2-2	CASSGDGKNTGELFF
TRBV5-6	TRBJ1-6	CASSLIDSPLHF
TRBV27	TRBJ1-6	CASSLAGPYNSPLHF
TRBV6-6	TRBJ1-1	CASSTREGAFF
TRBV6-5	TRBJ1-1	CASSYSQSGEAFF
TRBV30	TRBJ1-5	CAWSVLAGEQPQHF
TRBV28	TRBJ1-5	CASRQVNQPQHF
TRBV9	TRBJ1-2	CASSSTQGLGGYTF
TRBV20-1	TRBJ1-1	CSATGQGEAFF
TRBV19	TRBJ1-5	CASNSFLGANLVQPQHF